Included here is one T cell receptor beta chain sequence, with context. No antigen is known for it. These data are taken from a study of cytomegalovirus exposure and HLA in healthy donors. Researchers ran the PCR with 60 Vbeta and 13 Jbeta primers. Here immunoSEQ multiplex PCR was the method, and the copy in TCRdb shows in-frame clones only, minus some. The sample has tens of thousands of clones; 60% to 80% are singletons. Notes on the study in general: CMV serostatus was the only recorded immune exposure for donors.

Germline CDR1 reads MNHNS; CDR2 reads SASEGT. With 6 bases clipped from V and 12 bases from J, the junction kept 11 bases outside the gene matches. This CDR3 contains 14 residues. Sequences were obtained from PBMCs. The sequence came from a woman aged 40 to 49 in good health and CMV-seropositive. The rearrangement joins TRBV6-1 to TRBJ2-1, with 10 bases identical to TRBD1. This CDR3 is CASRRTGGRLGQFF. CDR3 nucleotide sequence: TGTGCCAGCAGACGGACAGGGGGGAGATTAGGGCAGTTCTTC.